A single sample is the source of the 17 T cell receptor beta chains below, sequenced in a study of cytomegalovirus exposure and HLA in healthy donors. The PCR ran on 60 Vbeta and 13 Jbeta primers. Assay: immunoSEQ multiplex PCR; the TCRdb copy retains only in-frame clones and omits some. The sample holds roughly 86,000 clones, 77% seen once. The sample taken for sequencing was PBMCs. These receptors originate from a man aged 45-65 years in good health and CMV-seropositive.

The DNA of the CDR3 is TGTGCCAGCAGCTTAGCCAGGGGGGTATACAATGAGCAGTTCTTC. It yields the protein CASSLARGVYNEQFF. The chain carries TRBV7-6 and TRBJ2-1; TRBD1 is a possible D gene (7 bases). V was clipped by 0 bases and J by 4 bases, with 10 bases between them. In germline, CDR1 is SGHVS, CDR2 FNYEAQ. The length of the CDR3 is 15 residues. Variable domain in full (rest from reference TRBV7-6 and TRBJ2-1): GAGVSQSPRYKVTKRGQDVALRCDPISGHVSLYWYRQALGQGPEFLTYFNYEAQQDKSGLPNDRFSAERPEGSISTLTIQRTEQRDSAMYRCASSLARGVYNEQFFGPGTRLTVL.

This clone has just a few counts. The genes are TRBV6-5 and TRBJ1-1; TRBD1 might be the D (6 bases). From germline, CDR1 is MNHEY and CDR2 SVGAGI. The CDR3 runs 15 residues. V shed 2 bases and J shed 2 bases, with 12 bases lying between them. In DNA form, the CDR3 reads TGTGCCAGCAGTTACGGGGGACACCCCAACACTGAAGCTTTCTTT. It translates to CASSYGGHPNTEAFF.

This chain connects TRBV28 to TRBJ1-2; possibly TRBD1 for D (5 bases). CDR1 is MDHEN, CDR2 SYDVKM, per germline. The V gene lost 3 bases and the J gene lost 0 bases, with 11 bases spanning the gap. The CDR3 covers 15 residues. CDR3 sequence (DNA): TGTGCCAGCAGTTTCCAGGGCAAATCTAACTATGGCTACACCTTC. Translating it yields CASSFQGKSNYGYTF.

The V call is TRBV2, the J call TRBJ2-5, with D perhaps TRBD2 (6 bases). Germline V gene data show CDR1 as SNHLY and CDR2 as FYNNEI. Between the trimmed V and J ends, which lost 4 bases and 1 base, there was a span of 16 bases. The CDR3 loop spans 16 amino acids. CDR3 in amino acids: CASSGGNGGAQETQYF. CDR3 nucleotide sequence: TGTGCCAGCAGTGGAGGTAACGGGGGTGCCCAAGAGACCCAGTACTTC.

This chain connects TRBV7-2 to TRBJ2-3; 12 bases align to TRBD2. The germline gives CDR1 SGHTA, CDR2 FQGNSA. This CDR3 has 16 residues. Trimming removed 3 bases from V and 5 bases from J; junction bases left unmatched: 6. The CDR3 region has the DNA TGTGCCAGCAGCTTCCCCCTAGCGGGGGGGCTAGATACGCAGTATTTT. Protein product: CASSFPLAGGLDTQYF.

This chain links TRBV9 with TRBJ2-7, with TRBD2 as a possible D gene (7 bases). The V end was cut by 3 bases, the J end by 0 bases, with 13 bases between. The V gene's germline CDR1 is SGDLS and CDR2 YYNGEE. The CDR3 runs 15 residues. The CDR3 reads CASSGGLAVSYEQYF. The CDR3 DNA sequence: TGTGCCAGCAGCGGGGGGCTAGCGGTCTCCTACGAGCAGTACTTC.

The CDR3 spells CASSRNRDRGHGYTF. The DNA for the CDR3 is TGTGCCAGCAGCCGAAACCGGGACAGGGGGCATGGCTACACCTTC. This chain joins TRBV4-2 and TRBJ1-2; 12 nucleotides align to TRBD1. CDR3 size: 15 residues. With V trimmed by 4 bases and J by 6 bases, 6 bases remained unmatched. The V gene's germline CDR1 is LGHNA and CDR2 YNFKEQ.

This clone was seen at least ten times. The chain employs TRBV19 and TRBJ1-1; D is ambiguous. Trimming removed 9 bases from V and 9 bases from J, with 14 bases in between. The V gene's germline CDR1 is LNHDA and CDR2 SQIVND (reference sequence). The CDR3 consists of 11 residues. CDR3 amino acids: CASPPGVKAFF. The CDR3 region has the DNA TGTGCCAGCCCCCCGGGTGTAAAAGCTTTCTTT.

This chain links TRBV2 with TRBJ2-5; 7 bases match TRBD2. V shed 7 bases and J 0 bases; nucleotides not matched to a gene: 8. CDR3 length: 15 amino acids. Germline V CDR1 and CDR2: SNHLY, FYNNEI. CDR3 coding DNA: TGTGCCAGCACCCCATACGGGGGGTACCAAGAGACCCAGTACTTC. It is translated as CASTPYGGYQETQYF.

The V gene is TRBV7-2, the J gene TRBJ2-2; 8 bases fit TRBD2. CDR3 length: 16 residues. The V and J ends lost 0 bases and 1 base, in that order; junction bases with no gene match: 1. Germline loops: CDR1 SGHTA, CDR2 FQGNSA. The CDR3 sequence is CASSLAAGGNTGELFF. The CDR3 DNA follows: TGTGCCAGCAGCTTAGCGGCGGGGGGGAACACCGGGGAGCTGTTTTTT.

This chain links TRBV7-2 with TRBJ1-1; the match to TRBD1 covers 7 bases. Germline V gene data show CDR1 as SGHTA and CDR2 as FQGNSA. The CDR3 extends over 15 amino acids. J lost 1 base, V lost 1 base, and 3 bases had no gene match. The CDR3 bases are TGTGCCAGCAGCTTAGAGGGGGCCTCGAACACTGAAGCTTTCTTT. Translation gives CASSLEGASNTEAFF.

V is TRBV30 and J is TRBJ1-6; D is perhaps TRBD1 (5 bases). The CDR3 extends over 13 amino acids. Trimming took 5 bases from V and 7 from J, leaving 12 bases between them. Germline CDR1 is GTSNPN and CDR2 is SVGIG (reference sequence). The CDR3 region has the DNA TGTGCCTGGGAGCAGGGCCGCAATTCACCCCTCCACTTT. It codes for CAWEQGRNSPLHF.

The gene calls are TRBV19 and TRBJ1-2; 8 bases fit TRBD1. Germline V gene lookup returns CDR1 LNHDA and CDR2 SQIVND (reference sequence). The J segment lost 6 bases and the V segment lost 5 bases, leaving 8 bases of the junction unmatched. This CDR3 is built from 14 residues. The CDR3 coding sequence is TGTGCCAGTAGTGCCACAGGGGGGAGGCATGGCTACACCTTC. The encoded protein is CASSATGGRHGYTF.

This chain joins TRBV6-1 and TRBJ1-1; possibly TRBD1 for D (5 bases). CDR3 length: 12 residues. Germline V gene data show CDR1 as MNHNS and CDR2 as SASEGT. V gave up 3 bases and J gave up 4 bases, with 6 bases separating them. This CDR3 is CASSDRVTEAFF. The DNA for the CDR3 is TGTGCCAGCAGTGACAGGGTCACTGAAGCTTTCTTT.

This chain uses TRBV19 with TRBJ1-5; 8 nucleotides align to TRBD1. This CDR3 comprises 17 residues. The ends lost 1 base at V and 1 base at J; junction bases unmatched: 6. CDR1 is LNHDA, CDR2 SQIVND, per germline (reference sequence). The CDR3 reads CASSIVPGGASNQPQHF. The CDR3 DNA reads TGTGCCAGTAGTATAGTCCCAGGGGGCGCAAGCAATCAGCCCCAGCATTTT. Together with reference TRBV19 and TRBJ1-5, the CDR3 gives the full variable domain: DGGITQSPKYLFRKEGQNVTLSCEQNLNHDAMYWYRQDPGQGLRLIYYSQIVNDFQKGDIAEGYSVSREKKESFPLTVTSAQKNPTAFYLCASSIVPGGASNQPQHFGDGTRLSIL.

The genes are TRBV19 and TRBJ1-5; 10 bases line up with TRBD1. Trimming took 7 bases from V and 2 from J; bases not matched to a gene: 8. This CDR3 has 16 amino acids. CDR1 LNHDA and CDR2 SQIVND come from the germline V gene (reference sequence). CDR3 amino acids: CASTQDRGTGNQPQHF. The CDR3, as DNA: TGTGCCAGTACCCAGGACAGGGGGACTGGCAATCAGCCCCAGCATTTT. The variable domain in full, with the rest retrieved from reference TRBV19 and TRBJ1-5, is DGGITQSPKYLFRKEGQNVTLSCEQNLNHDAMYWYRQDPGQGLRLIYYSQIVNDFQKGDIAEGYSVSREKKESFPLTVTSAQKNPTAFYLCASTQDRGTGNQPQHFGDGTRLSIL.

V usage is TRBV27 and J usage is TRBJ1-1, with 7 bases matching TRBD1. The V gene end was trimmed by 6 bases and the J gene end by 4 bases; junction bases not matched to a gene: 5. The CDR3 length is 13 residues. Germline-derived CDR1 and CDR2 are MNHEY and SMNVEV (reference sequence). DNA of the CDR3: TGTGCCAGCAGCCTAAACAGGGGCACTGAAGCTTTCTTT. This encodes CASSLNRGTEAFF.